This T cell receptor beta chain came from a study of OX40 agonist ivuxolimab in advanced cancers. Study background: Six ivuxolimab dose levels, 0.01 to 10 mg/kg, were given intravenously every 2 weeks.

The repertoire was sequenced with immunoSEQ multiplex PCR; TCRdb's copy has only in-frame clones and lacks some. The sample has 73,000 or so clones, around 86% seen once. As concerns this clone: Antigen unknown.

Germline V lookup: CDR1 SGHAT, CDR2 FQNNGV. V lost 5 bases to trimming and J lost 5 bases; unmatched junction nucleotides: 10. The CDR3 consists of 15 residues. General observations from the study: Part of the nonresponder group also had normalized T-cell clonal expansion that was low.

The V and J genes are TRBV11-2 and TRBJ2-3; TRBD1 agrees at 7 bases. This specimen consisted of CD4+ or CD8+ T cells sorted from blood, obtained in a trial of the OX40 agonist ivuxolimab. This receptor was obtained from an adult with an advanced solid tumor such as melanoma, head and neck, liver or kidney cancer. The CDR3 coding sequence is TGTGCCAGCAGCGGCACTCGGACAGGAAGAGATACGCAGTATTTT. This translates into CASSGTRTGRDTQYF.